This T cell receptor (beta chain) was captured in a study of CD8+ T cells in alopecia areata. The overall study: Those patients who were treated received oral tofacitinib, which was given at 5 to 10 mg twice daily for moderate-to-severe alopecia areata. The percentage of affected scalp area served as the score of severity for treated patients. Tofacitinib ran for 6 to 18 months before 6 months off drug. Findings and limits, study-wide: Throughout tofacitinib, many expanded lesional clones continued to persist in scalp and blood.

Noted treatment: oral pan-JAK inhibitor, 5-10 mg twice daily. Extracted from the samples, RNA was reverse transcribed into cDNA to serve as the sequencing template. Some clones are missing from TCRdb's copy, which holds only in-frame ones; the method was immunoSEQ multiplex PCR. The table lists 190,000 or so clones, 50% to 60% of them singletons. CDR1 and CDR2 (germline): SGHTA, FQGNSA. The germline V and J ends were trimmed by 3 bases and 7 bases, with 1 base remaining between them. The CDR3 spans 11 residues. This clone was detected only once. Its antigen is as yet unknown. The sequence came from a human donor with alopecia areata. V is TRBV7-2 and J is TRBJ1-6; D remains ambiguous. This specimen was CD4+ T cells sorted from blood, taken at week 4, from a patient treated with tofacitinib. This CDR3 reads CASSLNSPLHF. In nucleotides, the CDR3 is TGTGCCAGCAGCTTGAATTCACCCCTCCACTTT.